This entry lists 22 T cell receptor beta chains sequenced from one sample in a study of blood T cell repertoires in COVID-19. Libraries were prepared by immunoSEQ multiplex PCR; TCRdb keeps only in-frame clonotypes and omits some of them. Of approximately 120,000 clones in the sample, approximately 82% were seen once. Sequencing was carried out using peripheral blood. The receptors were sampled from a woman between 50 and 59 years old with acute or convalescent COVID-19.

This rearrangement joins TRBV5-1 to TRBJ1-1; D unclear. Deletions cut 4 bases from V and 1 base from J, with 14 bases between. Germline V CDR1 and CDR2: SGHRS, YFSETQ. The CDR3 totals 15 residues. As DNA, the CDR3 is TGCGCCAGCAGCGCTTCGGGGAATCAGAACACTGAAGCTTTCTTT. Its translation is CASSASGNQNTEAFF.

V is TRBV9 and J is TRBJ2-7; D call uncertain. V shed 0 bases and J shed 6 bases, with 4 bases lying between them. CDR1 SGDLS and CDR2 YYNGEE come from the germline V gene. The CDR3 consists of 11 residues. The CDR3 loop is CASSVDGEQYF. The CDR3 region has the DNA TGTGCCAGCAGCGTAGACGGCGAGCAGTACTTC.

The J gene is TRBJ1-1, the V gene TRBV5-6, with a weak D call TRBD1 (5 bases). Germline CDR1 and CDR2: SGHDT and YYEEEE. V lost 4 bases and J 5 bases, leaving 9 bases between the germline ends. This CDR3 has 12 residues. In DNA form, the CDR3 reads TGTGCCAGCAGCGTAGGGGAAACTGAAGCTTTCTTT. Translating it yields CASSVGETEAFF.

DNA of the CDR3: TGTGCCTGGAGGGCCCCCCGCGGGAAGACCTACAATGAGCAGTTCTTC. It yields the protein CAWRAPRGKTYNEQFF. The J gene is TRBJ2-1, the V gene TRBV30, with D tentatively TRBD2 (6 bases). The CDR3 runs to 16 residues. Per the germline V gene, CDR1 is GTSNPN and CDR2 is SVGIG (reference sequence). Trimming removed 3 bases from V and 2 bases from J, with 17 bases in between.

The genes are TRBV5-6 and TRBJ1-2; 7 positions match TRBD1. Germline V CDR1 and CDR2: SGHDT, YYEEEE. The V gene end was trimmed by 4 bases and the J gene end by 3 bases; junction bases not matched to a gene: 6. The CDR3 runs to 14 residues. DNA of the CDR3: TGTGCCAGCAGCCGACTACAGGGGCACTATGGCTACACCTTC. It yields the protein CASSRLQGHYGYTF.

The chain combines TRBV6-5 with TRBJ1-1; perhaps TRBD1 as D (6 bases). The CDR3 contains 14 residues. CDR1 and CDR2 (germline): MNHEY, SVGAGI. Trimming removed 2 bases at V and 2 bases at J, with 9 bases between. CDR3 in DNA: TGTGCCAGCAGTTACAAGGACAGAAACACTGAAGCTTTCTTT. As protein: CASSYKDRNTEAFF.

This clone was observed once. The gene calls are TRBV7-9 and TRBJ2-3, with a weak D call TRBD1 (6 bases). This CDR3 spans 13 amino acids. Germline CDR1 and CDR2: SEHNR and FQNEAQ (reference sequence). Trimming pared 5 bases from V and 4 bases from J, leaving 10 bases between. The CDR3 protein is CASSGNRADTQYF. For the CDR3, the DNA is TGTGCCAGCAGCGGAAACAGGGCAGATACGCAGTATTTT.

This clone has a single count. V usage is TRBV18 and J usage is TRBJ2-5; D gene uncertain. The CDR3 runs 13 residues. Trimming cost V 5 bases and J 5 bases, with 12 bases left between them. Germline CDR1 KGHSH, CDR2 LQKENI. The DNA for the CDR3 is TGTGCCAGCTCATTTCTCTCTCGGGAGACCCAGTACTTC. Its translation: CASSFLSRETQYF.

This rearrangement joins TRBV19 to TRBJ2-2, with 13 bases matching TRBD2. The CDR3 runs 16 residues. After removal of 7 bases from V and 1 base from J, the junction contained 3 bases not matched to a gene. CDR1 LNHDA and CDR2 SQIVND come from the germline V gene (reference sequence). CDR3 nucleotides: TGTGCCAGTACCCGGACTAGCGGGGGGAACACCGGGGAGCTGTTTTTT. Translated, it gives CASTRTSGGNTGELFF.

This chain joins TRBV29-1 and TRBJ2-3; D unclear. The CDR3 length is 15 residues. CDR1 and CDR2 (germline): SQVTM, ANQGSEA. V was pared by 4 bases and J by 2 bases, with 16 bases between. CDR3 region: CSVVSSQVPTDTQYF. As DNA, the CDR3 is TGCAGCGTTGTCTCTTCCCAGGTACCCACAGATACGCAGTATTTT.

This rearrangement joins TRBV28 to TRBJ1-2; the match to TRBD1 covers 8 bases. The CDR3 runs to 13 residues. Germline V gene data show CDR1 as MDHEN and CDR2 as SYDVKM. With 7 bases clipped from V and 7 bases from J, the junction kept 8 bases outside the gene matches. The CDR3 loop reads CASTVDRDRGYTF. Here the CDR3 DNA reads TGTGCCAGCACTGTGGACAGGGATCGTGGCTACACCTTC.

The chain has TRBV9 and TRBJ1-1; TRBD1 agrees at 8 bases. CDR1 SGDLS and CDR2 YYNGEE come from the germline V gene. V lost 0 bases and J lost 8; bases outside the gene matches: 6. This CDR3 comprises 14 residues. In nucleotides, the CDR3 is TGTGCCAGCAGCGTAGTAACAGGGGGTATGGAAGCTTTCTTT. Amino acids: CASSVVTGGMEAFF.

This clone was observed a handful of times. This sequence joins TRBV30 and TRBJ2-5; 9 bases fit TRBD2. The CDR3 runs to 15 residues. The V gene's germline CDR1 is GTSNPN and CDR2 SVGIG (reference sequence). Trimming cost V 2 bases and J 5 bases; bases outside gene matches: 9. The CDR3 DNA is TGTGCCTGGAGTAAAGCGGGGGGCCGGAGGGAGACCCAGTACTTC. It translates to CAWSKAGGRRETQYF.

This rearrangement joins TRBV7-6 to TRBJ2-7; 9 bases are shared with TRBD1. The CDR3 spans 16 residues. V lost 3 bases, J lost 4 bases, and 10 bases stayed unmatched. The germline V gene encodes CDR1 SGHVS and CDR2 FNYEAQ. The CDR3 is CASSFMAGQGLYEQYF. The DNA of the CDR3 is TGTGCCAGCAGCTTCATGGCGGGACAGGGCCTTTACGAGCAGTACTTC.

The gene calls are TRBV6-5 and TRBJ2-2, with D possibly TRBD1 on 5 matching bases. Germline values: CDR1 MNHEY, CDR2 SVGAGI. The ends were cut back, 7 bases at V and 0 bases at J, with 9 bases in the middle. The CDR3 covers 14 residues. The DNA of the CDR3 is TGTGCCAGCATTGGGGCAGCGAACACCGGGGAGCTGTTTTTT. Translated, it gives CASIGAANTGELFF.

The sample holds a few counts of this clone. The chain employs TRBV20-1 and TRBJ1-2; 8 bases agree with TRBD1. Germline values: CDR1 DFQATT, CDR2 SNEGSKA (reference sequence). V trimming: 3 bases; J trimming: 3 bases; junction bases outside the gene matches: 12. The CDR3 is 16 residues long. The CDR3 region has the DNA TGCAGTGCTAGTTTCAGGGGGCGCATGGTCGACTATGGCTACACCTTC. This translates into CSASFRGRMVDYGYTF.

This clone was counted a few times. V gene TRBV5-1 combines with J gene TRBJ2-1; D unresolved. V lost 6 bases to trimming and J lost 0 bases, with 13 bases between them. Germline CDR1 reads SGHRS; CDR2 reads YFSETQ. The CDR3 is 15 residues long. CDR3 nucleotides: TGCGCCAGCACCCCCCTACCAAGCTCCTACAATGAGCAGTTCTTC. Residues: CASTPLPSSYNEQFF.

V is TRBV19 and J is TRBJ1-3; no definite D call. V dropped 0 bases and J dropped 4 bases, with 4 bases sitting between them. Germline V gene lookup returns CDR1 LNHDA and CDR2 SQIVND (reference sequence). The CDR3 totals 13 residues. The chain's CDR3 is CASSIELGNTIYF. The CDR3 DNA reads TGTGCCAGTAGTATAGAACTAGGAAACACCATATATTTT.

The chain links TRBV5-4 to TRBJ1-4, with a tentative D call TRBD1 (5 bases). With 0 bases removed from V and 3 bases from J, the gap between germline ends came to 6 bases. CDR1 is SGHNT, CDR2 YYREEE, per germline (reference sequence). The CDR3 length is 14 residues. The chain's CDR3 is CASSLEQANEKLFF. DNA for the CDR3: TGTGCCAGCAGCTTGGAACAGGCTAATGAAAAACTGTTTTTT.

The chain carries TRBV3-1 (or the pseudogene TRBV3-2) and TRBJ2-1; D call uncertain. Per the germline V gene, CDR1 is LGHDT and CDR2 is YNNKEL (reference sequence). The germline V and J ends were trimmed by 5 bases and 9 bases, with 17 bases remaining between them. The CDR3 is 14 residues long. The CDR3 sequence is CASSAILGEAEQFF. Here the CDR3 DNA reads TGTGCCAGCAGCGCTATTCTGGGTGAGGCTGAGCAGTTCTTC.

The rearrangement joins TRBV7-8 to TRBJ1-6, with D uncertain. CDR1 and CDR2 from the germline V gene are SGHVS and FQNEAQ. V lost 8 bases, J lost 4 bases, and 9 bases lay in between. The CDR3 sequence is 13 residues long. The CDR3 spells CASRGHYNSPLHF. DNA of the CDR3: TGTGCCAGCCGGGGTCATTATAATTCACCCCTCCACTTT.

This chain connects TRBV30 to TRBJ1-1; a weak D match, TRBD1 (5 bases). Germline CDR1 reads GTSNPN; CDR2 reads SVGIG (reference sequence). This CDR3 comprises 14 residues. Trimming pared 4 bases from V and 3 bases from J, leaving 15 bases between. CDR3 region: CAWTRQYGDTEAFF. The CDR3 DNA is TGTGCCTGGACTCGACAGTATGGCGACACTGAAGCTTTCTTT.